The 7 T cell receptor beta chains given below trace back to one sample, sequenced in a study of patients and donors after allogeneic stem cell transplantation. TCRdb reprocessed the RT-PCR reads via MiXCR and lists one record per CDR3 protein. The repertoire includes 200,000 to 250,000 distinct CDR3 sequences, 14% of them detected once, and around a tenth sits in the top ten. The source material was blood, either unsorted or a sorted T cell fraction (not recorded which). All receptors derive from a human donor who was either an allogeneic HSCT recipient or a stem cell or donor lymphocyte infusion donor (not recorded which). It is not recorded whose cells these are; they may come from a transplant donor.

This clonotype was detected ten times or more. The rearrangement joins TRBV18 to TRBJ2-7, with D perhaps TRBD2 (6 bases). The CDR3 spans 14 residues. V was shortened by 3 bases and J by 1 base, with 10 bases between the two germline ends. Per germline, CDR1 KGHSH and CDR2 LQKENI. CDR3 sequence (DNA): TGTGCCAGCTCACCCGGGGACTCGTCCTACGAGCAGTACTTC. It specifies CASSPGDSSYEQYF.

This clonotype was picked up a small number of times. DNA of the CDR3: TGCGCCAGCAGCTTAGGGACATATGACTACCTTGTGAACACTGAAGCTTTCTTT. It codes for CASSLGTYDYLVNTEAFF. The chain has TRBV5-1 and TRBJ1-1, with D possibly being TRBD1 (6 bases). This CDR3 has 18 amino acids. Germline V gives CDR1 SGHRS, CDR2 YFSETQ. The V end lost 2 bases, the J end lost 0 bases, and 20 bases lay between the germline ends.

V is TRBV29-1 and J is TRBJ1-1, with TRBD1 matching over 10 bases. Germline V lookup: CDR1 SQVTM, CDR2 ANQGSEA. Trimming removed 6 bases from V and 5 bases from J; junction bases left unmatched: 12. CDR3 length equals 15 residues. CDR3: CSVRQGANPGTEAFF. In DNA, the CDR3 is TGCAGCGTGCGACAGGGGGCTAATCCGGGGACTGAAGCTTTCTTT.

V is TRBV6-2 or TRBV6-3 and J is TRBJ1-2; no clear D. Trimming removed 6 bases at V and 1 base at J, with 12 bases between. Germline CDR1 MNHEY, CDR2 SVGEGT. The CDR3 length is 14 residues. CDR3 loop: CASSPESFNYGYTF. The CDR3, as DNA: TGTGCCAGCAGCCCCGAAAGTTTTAACTATGGCTACACCTTC.

This clonotype was picked up a small number of times. The V gene is TRBV20-1, the J gene TRBJ1-1, with D uncertain. This CDR3 region has 11 residues. Trimming shortened V by 6 bases and J by 1 base, and 6 bases separated the two germline ends. Germline V gene lookup returns CDR1 DFQATT and CDR2 SNEGSKA (reference sequence). For the CDR3, the DNA is TGCAGTGCCGTAGAGAACACTGAAGCTTTCTTT. Translated, it gives CSAVENTEAFF.

The chain carries TRBV18 and TRBJ2-7; D ambiguous. This CDR3 has 11 amino acids. Trimming stripped 4 bases from V and 5 bases from J, with 6 bases between. Germline values: CDR1 KGHSH, CDR2 LQKENI. The CDR3 DNA reads as TGTGCCAGCTCACAACGGGACGAGCAGTACTTC. Encoded protein: CASSQRDEQYF.

Many counts were recorded for this clonotype. The chain couples TRBV6-1 to TRBJ2-5; 7 bases fit TRBD1. Germline assignment: CDR1 MNHNS and CDR2 SASEGT. The CDR3 is made up of 14 amino acids. Unmatched junction bases numbered 5, after V lost 6 bases and J lost 1 base. The CDR3 DNA is TGTGCCAGCAGCTATGGGACAGCCCAAGAGACCCAGTACTTC. Its translation: CASSYGTAQETQYF.